Presented here are 24 T cell receptor beta chains from one specimen sequenced in a study of neurological immune-mediated disorders. TCRdb re-called the 5' RACE reads through MiXCR, storing one row per CDR3 protein. The table lists some 31,000 distinct CDR3 sequences, roughly 4.4% of them singletons. Material for sequencing was PBMCs. The receptor source for this set is a man aged 18 to 29 in good health.

This clonotype was seen many times. The chain recombines TRBV5-1 with TRBJ1-1; D is undetermined. Looked up from germline, CDR1 is SGHRS and CDR2 is YFSETQ. CDR3 length: 13 amino acids. Deletions cut 0 bases from V and 1 base from J, with 4 bases between. Here the CDR3 reads CASSLAGNTEAFF. CDR3 in DNA: TGCGCCAGCAGCTTGGCGGGGAACACTGAAGCTTTCTTT.

This clonotype was found many times. The CDR3 here is CSADRDWMNTEAFF. CDR3 nucleotide sequence: TGCAGCGCTGACAGGGATTGGATGAACACTGAAGCTTTCTTT. The V and J genes are TRBV29-1 and TRBJ1-1; 7 bases are shared with TRBD1. The CDR3 has 14 residues. The junction had 8 bases not matched to a gene; V was cut back by 7 bases and J by 0 bases. From germline, CDR1 is SQVTM and CDR2 ANQGSEA. Combining the CDR3 with reference TRBV29-1 and TRBJ1-1 gives the whole variable domain SAVISQKPSRDICQRGTSLTIQCQVDSQVTMMFWYRQQPGQSLTLIATANQGSEATYESGFVIDKFPISRPNLTFSTLTVSNMSPEDSSIYLCSADRDWMNTEAFFGQGTRLTVV.

This clonotype was counted at least ten times. V and J are TRBV20-1 and TRBJ2-1; the D gene is possibly TRBD2 (6 bases). Germline CDR1 is DFQATT and CDR2 is SNEGSKA (reference sequence). Trimming shortened V by 7 bases and J by 0 bases, and 16 bases separated the two germline ends. This CDR3 has 15 residues. CDR3 residues: CSVPPGGSSYNEQFF. The CDR3 bases are TGCAGTGTCCCCCCCGGGGGAAGCTCCTACAATGAGCAGTTCTTC.

This clonotype has a count of ten or more. The chain's CDR3 is CASSTQGSLAKNIQYF. The CDR3 region has the DNA TGTGCCAGCAGTACGCAAGGTTCTCTAGCCAAAAACATTCAGTACTTC. The genes are TRBV6-2 or TRBV6-3 and TRBJ2-4; D unclear. Germline V lookup: CDR1 MNHEY, CDR2 SVGEGT. The length of the CDR3 is 16 residues. V lost 5 bases to trimming and J lost 0 bases, with 14 bases between them.

This clonotype appeared many times. The chain recombines TRBV5-1 with TRBJ1-1; possibly TRBD1 for D (6 bases). This CDR3 has 13 residues. CDR1 is SGHRS, CDR2 YFSETQ, per germline. V was trimmed by 4 bases and J by 6 bases, leaving 13 bases between them. In DNA form, the CDR3 reads TGCGCCAGCAGCCTCCTAGAGGGGGCTGAAGCTTTCTTT. Its protein is CASSLLEGAEAFF.

This clonotype was seen ten or more times. The chain couples TRBV29-1 to TRBJ1-1; no clear D gene. Trimming pared 5 bases from V and 0 bases from J, leaving 16 bases between. The CDR3 runs to 15 residues. Germline CDR1 and CDR2: SQVTM and ANQGSEA. The CDR3 spells CSVPFVRDLNTEAFF. The DNA of the CDR3 is TGCAGCGTTCCGTTCGTACGAGATTTGAACACTGAAGCTTTCTTT.

This clonotype was found many times. V and J are TRBV5-4 and TRBJ1-2, with a tentative D call TRBD1 (5 bases). V gave up 4 bases and J gave up 8 bases, with 27 bases separating them. Germline V gene lookup returns CDR1 SGHNT and CDR2 YYREEE (reference sequence). The CDR3 spans 17 residues. CDR3 sequence reads: CASSPPGGTGRGRGYTF. CDR3 nucleotides: TGTGCCAGCAGCCCGCCCGGGGGGACCGGGCGCGGTAGAGGCTACACCTTC.

This clonotype was observed many times. This sequence joins TRBV14 and TRBJ1-6, with D hard to call. Trimming removed 0 bases at V and 5 bases at J, with 14 bases between. CDR3 length equals 17 residues. Germline V lookup: CDR1 SGHDN, CDR2 FVKESK. The CDR3 sequence is CASSQDLPGRNNSPLHF. CDR3 coding DNA: TGTGCCAGCAGCCAAGATCTTCCAGGCCGAAATAATTCACCCCTCCACTTT. Filled out from reference TRBV14 and TRBJ1-6, the complete variable domain reads EAGVTQFPSHSVIEKGQTVTLRCDPISGHDNLYWYRRVMGKEIKFLLHFVKESKQDESGMPNNRFLAERTGGTYSTLKVQPAELEDSGVYFCASSQDLPGRNNSPLHFGNGTRLTVT.

At least ten counts were recorded for this clonotype. The V call is TRBV19, the J call TRBJ1-5; 8 bases fit TRBD1. There are 15 residues in the CDR3. Germline CDR1 is LNHDA and CDR2 is SQIVND (reference sequence). The V gene end was trimmed by 10 bases and the J gene end by 5 bases; junction bases not matched to a gene: 13. CDR3 protein: CATSPFQGAYQPQHF. The CDR3 coding sequence is TGTGCCACCTCTCCTTTCCAGGGGGCATATCAGCCCCAGCATTTT.

The sample holds a few counts of this clonotype. This sequence joins TRBV5-1 and TRBJ2-1; possibly TRBD2 for D (6 bases). This CDR3 is 14 amino acids long. The V end was cut by 4 bases, the J end by 1 base, with 9 bases between. Germline lookup yields CDR1 SGHRS and CDR2 YFSETQ. CDR3 DNA: TGCGCCAGCAGCCCGGGAGCTTCCTACAATGAGCAGTTCTTC. Its protein product is CASSPGASYNEQFF.

CDR3 region: CASSDSDPGGKTQFF. CDR3 nucleotide sequence: TGTGCCAGCAGTGATTCGGACCCGGGCGGGAAGACCCAGTTCTTC. The gene calls are TRBV2 and TRBJ2-5, with D possibly TRBD2 on 6 matching bases. The J call could be wrong; TRBJ2-1 is a better fit for the DNA end. Germline V CDR1 and CDR2: SNHLY, FYNNEI. The CDR3 is 15 amino acids.

Note on this clonotype: One base away lies a much larger clone, so this may be a sequencing read error. CDR3 region: CASSSGDRGCYTF. In nucleotides, the CDR3 is TGTGCCAGCAGCTCGGGGGATAGGGGATGCTACACCTTC. The chain carries TRBV5-6 and TRBJ1-2, with D maybe TRBD1 (5 bases). Germline V CDR1 and CDR2: SGHDT, YYEEEE. CDR3 size: 13 residues. V lost 3 bases to trimming and J lost 9 bases, with 15 bases between them.

This clonotype was counted ten times or more. J is TRBJ1-1 and V is TRBV20-1; maybe TRBD1 (6 bases). The germline V gene has CDR1 DFQATT and CDR2 SNEGSKA (reference sequence). The CDR3 runs to 14 residues. V lost 0 bases and J 4 bases, leaving 12 bases between the germline ends. Here the CDR3 DNA reads TGCAGTGCTAGAGAAGGGGGTGGGACCACTGAAGCTTTCTTT. The encoded protein is CSAREGGGTTEAFF.

This clonotype was counted ten times or more. The chain is built from TRBV6-1 and TRBJ1-2; D not resolved. Looked up from germline, CDR1 is MNHNS and CDR2 is SASEGT. The CDR3 runs 14 residues. V dropped 1 base and J dropped 8 bases, with 14 bases sitting between them. The DNA of the CDR3 is TGTGCCAGCAGTGAAGTACTGGGCCCGGCCGGCTACACCTTC. This translates into CASSEVLGPAGYTF.

This clonotype was observed many times. The chain couples TRBV2 to TRBJ1-4; D may be TRBD1 (6 bases). Germline values: CDR1 SNHLY, CDR2 FYNNEI. Trimming removed 7 bases from V and 7 bases from J, with 19 bases in between. The CDR3 runs 15 residues. The CDR3 here is CASIRAGAFGEKLFF. CDR3 DNA: TGTGCCAGCATCCGGGCAGGGGCCTTCGGTGAAAAACTGTTTTTT. The full variable domain, rest sourced from reference TRBV2 and TRBJ1-4, is EPEVTQTPSHQVTQMGQEVILRCVPISNHLYFYWYRQILGQKVEFLVSFYNNEISEKSEIFDDQFSVERPDGSNFTLKIRSTKLEDSAMYFCASIRAGAFGEKLFFGSGTQLSVL.

This clonotype was counted many times. The CDR3 coding sequence is TGTGCCATTTGGGACCCCCTCTATGGCTACACCTTC. This sequence encodes CAIWDPLYGYTF. The rearrangement uses TRBV10-3 and TRBJ1-2; weak D call: TRBD1 (5 bases). V dropped 9 bases and J dropped 4 bases, with 12 bases sitting between them. This CDR3 spans 12 amino acids. Germline V CDR1 and CDR2: ENHRY, SYGVKD.

This clonotype was seen many times. This chain uses TRBV10-3 with TRBJ2-1; TRBD2 agrees at 8 bases. After removal of 4 bases from V and 0 bases from J, the junction contained 2 bases not matched to a gene. This CDR3 is built from 15 residues. Per the germline V gene, CDR1 is ENHRY and CDR2 is SYGVKD. DNA for the CDR3: TGTGCCATCAGTGGGCGGGAGGTCTCCTACAATGAGCAGTTCTTC. The encoded protein is CAISGREVSYNEQFF.

In its sample, this clonotype was seen many times. V usage is TRBV6-1 and J usage is TRBJ2-3; perhaps TRBD2 as D (5 bases). Germline CDR1 is MNHNS and CDR2 is SASEGT. With 6 bases removed from V and 8 bases from J, the gap between germline ends came to 15 bases. The CDR3 contains 13 residues. The CDR3 region has the DNA TGTGCCAGCAGATCCTTTAGCCGGGGTACGCAGTATTTT. It encodes CASRSFSRGTQYF.

This clonotype was seen at least ten times. The CDR3 is CASSPRLAGGTYEQYF. As DNA, the CDR3 is TGTGCCAGCTCACCAAGACTAGCGGGGGGGACCTACGAGCAGTACTTC. The chain joins TRBV18 to TRBJ2-7; 14 positions agree with TRBD2. The CDR3 spans 16 residues. Germline trimming cut 2 bases from V and 2 bases from J; bases unmatched to any gene: 2. The germline gives CDR1 KGHSH, CDR2 LQKENI.

This clonotype was recorded many times. V gene TRBV5-6 combines with J gene TRBJ1-5; no clear D gene. Germline V lookup: CDR1 SGHDT, CDR2 YYEEEE. The V gene lost 2 bases and the J gene lost 5 bases, with 5 bases spanning the gap. This CDR3 comprises 12 residues. The CDR3 nucleotides are TGTGCCAGCAGCTTCTGGGATCAGCCCCAGCATTTT. It encodes CASSFWDQPQHF.

This clonotype has ten or more counts. The chain joins TRBV20-1 to TRBJ1-2; D might be TRBD1 (5 bases). The CDR3 spans 12 residues. Trimming took off 3 bases at V and 8 bases at J, with 13 bases between the two ends. Germline V gene sequence: CDR1 DFQATT, CDR2 SNEGSKA (reference sequence). CDR3 residues: CSASSKSGGYTF. The CDR3 DNA follows: TGCAGTGCTAGTTCCAAGTCAGGGGGCTACACCTTC.

Ten or more counts support this clonotype. The V call is TRBV20-1, the J call TRBJ2-1; TRBD2 aligns across 12 bases. With 5 bases clipped from V and 8 bases from J, the junction kept 10 bases outside the gene matches. Germline values: CDR1 DFQATT, CDR2 SNEGSKA (reference sequence). The CDR3 length is 15 residues. CDR3 in amino acids: CSAGLAGGLSYEQFF. The CDR3 nucleotides read TGCAGTGCTGGGCTAGCGGGGGGGCTCTCCTATGAGCAGTTCTTC.

This clonotype was picked up many times. The V call is TRBV20-1, the J call TRBJ1-6, with D possibly matching TRBD1 (5 bases). V lost 5 bases and J lost 6, with 17 bases in between. Germline CDR1 and CDR2: DFQATT and SNEGSKA (reference sequence). This CDR3 has 15 residues. CDR3 loop: CSARRRTLTNSPLHF. In nucleotides, the CDR3 is TGCAGTGCTCGCCGAAGGACACTAACTAATTCACCCCTCCACTTT.

This clonotype was counted at least ten times. The chain couples TRBV4-2 to TRBJ2-3; 11 bases fit TRBD1. CDR1 and CDR2 from the germline V gene are LGHNA and YNFKEQ. The CDR3 length is 16 residues. Trimming cost V 0 bases and J 4 bases; bases outside gene matches: 3. CDR3 DNA: TGTGCCAGCAGCCAAGATCGGACAGGGGGCGCAGATACGCAGTATTTT. It is translated as CASSQDRTGGADTQYF.